Following are 21 T cell receptor beta chains from one sample sequenced in a study of blood T cell repertoires in COVID-19. The method was immunoSEQ multiplex PCR; TCRdb's version includes in-frame clones alone and lacks a portion of them. The sample lists about 170,000 clones; roughly nine tenths were seen once. Sequencing used peripheral blood. The source is a woman in her sixties or seventies with COVID-19, enrolled during active disease.

The rearrangement uses TRBV18 and TRBJ2-7; the D gene is possibly TRBD1 (5 bases). Germline values: CDR1 KGHSH, CDR2 LQKENI. This CDR3 is 14 amino acids long. V was shortened by 4 bases and J by 5 bases, with 15 bases between the two germline ends. The CDR3 loop reads CASSQSGNPHEQYF. In nucleotides, the CDR3 is TGTGCCAGCTCACAGTCAGGGAACCCCCACGAGCAGTACTTC.

The chain links TRBV27 to TRBJ1-1; 10 nucleotides line up with TRBD1. After removal of 7 bases from V and 5 bases from J, the junction contained 7 bases not matched to a gene. The V gene's germline CDR1 is MNHEY and CDR2 SMNVEV (reference sequence). The CDR3 length is 14 residues. The CDR3, as DNA: TGTGCCAGCAACGGGGACAGGGGAGTAACTGAAGCTTTCTTT. Its translation is CASNGDRGVTEAFF.

The CDR3, as DNA: TGTGCCAGTAGTATGGGTGCAGACACTAGCACAGATACGCAGTATTTT. This encodes CASSMGADTSTDTQYF. This chain links TRBV19 with TRBJ2-3; D gene unclear. Trimming stripped 3 bases from V and 0 bases from J, with 13 bases between. In germline, CDR1 is LNHDA, CDR2 SQIVND (reference sequence). This CDR3 spans 16 amino acids.

This sequence joins TRBV28 and TRBJ1-5; TRBD1 is a possible D gene (5 bases). V was shortened by 6 bases and J by 7 bases, with 16 bases between the two germline ends. CDR1 and CDR2 (germline): MDHEN, SYDVKM. This CDR3 has 14 residues. CDR3 DNA sequence: TGTGCCAGCAGCCGGGCAGGGAAGGAGCAGCCCCAGCATTTT. Protein sequence: CASSRAGKEQPQHF.

V is TRBV27 and J is TRBJ1-5; the match to TRBD1 covers 7 bases. Germline CDR1 reads MNHEY; CDR2 reads SMNVEV (reference sequence). This CDR3 contains 14 residues. After removal of 3 bases from V and 5 bases from J, the junction contained 4 bases not matched to a gene. The CDR3, as DNA: TGTGCCAGCAGTTTGAACAGGGGTTATCAGCCCCAGCATTTT. Its translation is CASSLNRGYQPQHF.

The gene calls are TRBV6-4 and TRBJ2-6; D call uncertain. V shed 0 bases and J shed 4 bases, with 7 bases lying between them. From germline, CDR1 is MRHNA and CDR2 SNTAGT. The CDR3 covers 15 residues. CDR3 sequence reads: CASSDSTWGANVLTF. CDR3 DNA sequence: TGTGCCAGCAGTGACTCGACTTGGGGGGCCAACGTCCTGACTTTC.

This clone turned up a few times. V and J are TRBV28 and TRBJ1-1; D is ambiguous. The CDR3 covers 14 residues. Trimming stripped 3 bases from V and 4 bases from J, with 12 bases between. Germline V gene sequence: CDR1 MDHEN, CDR2 SYDVKM. CDR3 DNA: TGTGCCAGCAGTTTGTCGATCCTCGGCACTGAAGCTTTCTTT. Translating it yields CASSLSILGTEAFF.

The V and J genes are TRBV6-5 and TRBJ1-2, with a tentative D call TRBD1 (6 bases). The CDR3 runs 12 residues. Germline CDR1 and CDR2: MNHEY and SVGAGI. V was shortened by 8 bases and J by 6 bases, with 13 bases between the two germline ends. Here the CDR3 reads CASQRAGDGYTF. For the CDR3, the DNA is TGTGCCAGCCAACGGGCAGGGGATGGCTACACCTTC.

The chain uses TRBV11-3 and TRBJ2-4; 7 bases are shared with TRBD1. The CDR3 extends over 13 amino acids. Germline trimming cut 1 base from V and 8 bases from J; bases unmatched to any gene: 2. Germline V gene data show CDR1 as SGHNT and CDR2 as YENEEA. The CDR3 reads CASSLGQGYIQYF. The CDR3 coding sequence is TGTGCCAGCAGCTTAGGACAGGGATACATTCAGTACTTC. The variable domain in full, with the rest retrieved from reference TRBV11-3 and TRBJ2-4, is EAGVVQSPRYKIIEKKQPVAFWCNPISGHNTLYWYLQNLGQGPELLIRYENEEAVDDSQLPKDRFSAERLKGVDSTLKIQPAELGDSAVYLCASSLGQGYIQYFGAGTRLSVL.

The genes are TRBV19 and TRBJ1-1; the D gene is possibly TRBD1 (5 bases). The CDR3 loop spans 12 amino acids. The germline V gene has CDR1 LNHDA and CDR2 SQIVND (reference sequence). V was pared by 1 base and J by 11 bases, with 11 bases between. The CDR3 DNA sequence: TGTGCCAGTAGTATAGCGGAGGGGAGGGCTTTCTTT. Amino acid sequence: CASSIAEGRAFF. Looking up the rest from reference TRBV19 and TRBJ1-1 gives the full variable domain: DGGITQSPKYLFRKEGQNVTLSCEQNLNHDAMYWYRQDPGQGLRLIYYSQIVNDFQKGDIAEGYSVSREKKESFPLTVTSAQKNPTAFYLCASSIAEGRAFFGQGTRLTVV.

This clone has a single count. The rearrangement uses TRBV3-1 (or the pseudogene TRBV3-2) and TRBJ1-2, with 7 bases lining up with TRBD1. The CDR3 has 14 amino acids. Germline V gene data show CDR1 as LGHDT and CDR2 as YNNKEL (reference sequence). Trimming at V came to 4 bases and at J to 2 bases, leaving 4 bases not matched to a gene. CDR3 loop: CASSPTGRNYGYTF. The CDR3 DNA sequence: TGTGCCAGCAGCCCGACAGGGAGGAACTATGGCTACACCTTC.

The rearrangement joins TRBV12-3 or TRBV12-4 to TRBJ1-5, with a weak D call TRBD1 (5 bases). The CDR3 spans 13 residues. Between the trimmed V and J ends, which lost 5 bases and 6 bases, there was a span of 11 bases. Written as DNA, the CDR3 is TGTGCCAGCAGTAGACAGTCCAGTCAGCCCCAGCATTTT. Amino acids: CASSRQSSQPQHF.

This chain uses TRBV27 with TRBJ2-3, with 8 bases aligning to TRBD2. CDR3 length equals 16 residues. The germline V gene encodes CDR1 MNHEY and CDR2 SMNVEV (reference sequence). V lost 7 bases, J lost 4 bases, and 13 bases stayed unmatched. CDR3 protein: CASTPGGRAGPDTQYF. In nucleotides, the CDR3 is TGTGCCAGCACCCCGGGAGGGCGGGCCGGACCAGATACGCAGTATTTT.

The chain uses TRBV3-1 (or the pseudogene TRBV3-2) and TRBJ2-1; D gene unclear. V lost 5 bases and J lost 6, with 14 bases in between. The CDR3 length is 14 residues. Per germline, CDR1 LGHDT and CDR2 YNNKEL (reference sequence). CDR3 sequence reads: CASSSPGFGNEQFF. The CDR3 DNA reads TGTGCCAGCAGCAGCCCCGGTTTTGGCAATGAGCAGTTCTTC.

The rearrangement links TRBV27 to TRBJ2-5, with 9 positions matching TRBD1. V lost 4 bases to trimming and J lost 7 bases; unmatched junction nucleotides: 10. CDR1 MNHEY and CDR2 SMNVEV come from the germline V gene (reference sequence). The CDR3 covers 15 residues. The CDR3 nucleotides are TGTGCCAGCAGTTCGGTGACAGGGGGACGCGGGACCCAGTACTTC. Protein product: CASSSVTGGRGTQYF.

The chain has TRBV6-4 and TRBJ2-7, with 9 bases matching TRBD1. The V and J ends lost 3 bases and 0 bases, in that order; junction bases with no gene match: 9. The CDR3 consists of 17 residues. Germline V lookup: CDR1 MRHNA, CDR2 SNTAGT. The CDR3 DNA reads as TGTGCCAGCAGTGAGCTAAGGGACAGGGAAGACTCCTACGAGCAGTACTTC. Translated, it gives CASSELRDREDSYEQYF.

This chain uses TRBV4-3 with TRBJ2-7; D ambiguous. The germline V gene has CDR1 LGHNA and CDR2 YSLEER. The CDR3 has 13 residues. With 1 base removed from V and 10 bases from J, the gap between germline ends came to 14 bases. The CDR3 protein is CASSQAGSSSQYF. DNA for the CDR3: TGCGCCAGCAGCCAAGCCGGATCTAGTTCTCAGTACTTC.

This clone showed up just a few times. The chain links TRBV29-1 to TRBJ1-2; 7 bases align to TRBD1. This CDR3 spans 14 amino acids. Germline V gene sequence: CDR1 SQVTM, CDR2 ANQGSEA. J gave up 4 bases and V 7 bases, and 12 bases lay outside the gene matches. CDR3 DNA: TGCAGCGCCACGACAGGGCCATCTGGCTATGGCTACACCTTC. This sequence encodes CSATTGPSGYGYTF.

The chain couples TRBV11-3 to TRBJ2-1; TRBD2 matches 9 bases. The germline V gene encodes CDR1 SGHNT and CDR2 YENEEA. After removal of 5 bases from V and 3 bases from J, the junction contained 2 bases not matched to a gene. This CDR3 has 14 residues. The CDR3 sequence is CASSIAGVYNEQFF. In DNA, the CDR3 is TGTGCCAGCAGCATAGCGGGAGTCTACAATGAGCAGTTCTTC.

The chain combines TRBV19 with TRBJ1-2, with 8 bases that match TRBD1. V lost 8 bases, J lost 4 bases, and 12 bases stayed unmatched. Germline V gives CDR1 LNHDA, CDR2 SQIVND (reference sequence). The CDR3 is 15 residues long. CDR3 amino acids: CASVLPGQGVYGYTF. The CDR3 DNA reads as TGTGCCAGTGTTTTACCCGGACAGGGAGTCTATGGCTACACCTTC. Full variable domain (remainder filled in from reference TRBV19 and TRBJ1-2): DGGITQSPKYLFRKEGQNVTLSCEQNLNHDAMYWYRQDPGQGLRLIYYSQIVNDFQKGDIAEGYSVSREKKESFPLTVTSAQKNPTAFYLCASVLPGQGVYGYTFGSGTRLTVV.

The chain joins TRBV5-1 to TRBJ1-2, with D possibly being TRBD1 (6 bases). The V end lost 0 bases, the J end lost 1 base, and 10 bases lay between the germline ends. The CDR3 contains 15 residues. The V gene's germline CDR1 is SGHRS and CDR2 YFSETQ. The CDR3 DNA sequence: TGCGCCAGCAGCTTGGGAACAGGGAATAACTATGGCTACACCTTC. As protein: CASSLGTGNNYGYTF.